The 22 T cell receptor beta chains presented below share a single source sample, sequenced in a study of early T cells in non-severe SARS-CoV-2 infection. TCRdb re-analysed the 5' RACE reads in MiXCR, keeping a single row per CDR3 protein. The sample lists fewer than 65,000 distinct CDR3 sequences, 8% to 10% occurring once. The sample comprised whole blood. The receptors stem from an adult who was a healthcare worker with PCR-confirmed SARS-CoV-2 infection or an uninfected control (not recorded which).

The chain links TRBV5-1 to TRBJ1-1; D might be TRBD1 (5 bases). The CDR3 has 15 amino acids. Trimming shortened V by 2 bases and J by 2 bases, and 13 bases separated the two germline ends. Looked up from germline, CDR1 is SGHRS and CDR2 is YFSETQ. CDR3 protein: CASSFTGTSNTEAFF. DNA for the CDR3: TGCGCCAGCAGCTTTACCGGGACCTCTAACACTGAAGCTTTCTTT. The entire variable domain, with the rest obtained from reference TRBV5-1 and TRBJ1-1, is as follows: KAGVTQTPRYLIKTRGQQVTLSCSPISGHRSVSWYQQTPGQGLQFLFEYFSETQRNKGNFPGRFSGRQFSNSRSEMNVSTLELGDSALYLCASSFTGTSNTEAFFGQGTRLTVV.

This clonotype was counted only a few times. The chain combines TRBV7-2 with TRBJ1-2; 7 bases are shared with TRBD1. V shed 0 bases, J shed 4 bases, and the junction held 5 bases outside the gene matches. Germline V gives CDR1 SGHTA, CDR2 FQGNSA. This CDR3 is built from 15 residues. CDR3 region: CASSLAGTEIYGYTF. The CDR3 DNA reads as TGTGCCAGCAGCTTAGCGGGGACAGAGATCTATGGCTACACCTTC.

The CDR3 is CASSGSEAADTQYF. CDR3 DNA sequence: TGCGCCAGCAGCGGTAGCGAGGCGGCAGATACGCAGTATTTT. The J gene is TRBJ2-3, the V gene TRBV5-1; TRBD2 is a possible D gene (5 bases). The germline V gene encodes CDR1 SGHRS and CDR2 YFSETQ. This CDR3 contains 14 residues. V lost 4 bases to trimming and J lost 4 bases, with 13 bases between them. Supplemented by reference TRBV5-1 and TRBJ2-3, the full variable domain reads KAGVTQTPRYLIKTRGQQVTLSCSPISGHRSVSWYQQTPGQGLQFLFEYFSETQRNKGNFPGRFSGRQFSNSRSEMNVSTLELGDSALYLCASSGSEAADTQYFGPGTRLTVL.

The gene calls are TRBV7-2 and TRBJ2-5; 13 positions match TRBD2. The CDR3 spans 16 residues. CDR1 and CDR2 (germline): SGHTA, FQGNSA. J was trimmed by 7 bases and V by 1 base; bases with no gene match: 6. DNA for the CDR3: TGTGCCAGCAGCTTAGGGACTAGCGGGGGACAGATGACCCAGTACTTC. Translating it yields CASSLGTSGGQMTQYF. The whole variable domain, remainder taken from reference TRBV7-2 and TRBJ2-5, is GAGVSQSPSNKVTEKGKDVELRCDPISGHTALYWYRQSLGQGLEFLIYFQGNSAPDKSGLPSDRFSAERTGGSVSTLTIQRTQQEDSAVYLCASSLGTSGGQMTQYFGPGTRLLVL.

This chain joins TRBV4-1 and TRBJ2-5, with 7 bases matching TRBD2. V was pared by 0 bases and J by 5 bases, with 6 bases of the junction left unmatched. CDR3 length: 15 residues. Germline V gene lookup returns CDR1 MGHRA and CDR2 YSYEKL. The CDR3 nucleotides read TGCGCCAGCAGCCAAGAAACCCGGGACTATGAGACCCAGTACTTC. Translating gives CASSQETRDYETQYF.

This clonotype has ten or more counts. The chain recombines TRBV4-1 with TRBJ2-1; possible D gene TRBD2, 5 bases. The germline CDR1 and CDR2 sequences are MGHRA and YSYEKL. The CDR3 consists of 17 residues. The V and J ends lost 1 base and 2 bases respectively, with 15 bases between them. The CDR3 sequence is CASSQGPVRGTYNEQFF. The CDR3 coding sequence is TGCGCCAGCAGCCAAGGCCCCGTCCGGGGTACCTACAATGAGCAGTTCTTC.

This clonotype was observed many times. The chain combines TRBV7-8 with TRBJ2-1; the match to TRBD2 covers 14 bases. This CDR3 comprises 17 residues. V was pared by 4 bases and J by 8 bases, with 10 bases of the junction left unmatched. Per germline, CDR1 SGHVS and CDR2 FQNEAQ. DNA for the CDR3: TGTGCCAGCAGCTCAAGGACTAGCGGGGGGCCTTGGGATGAGCAGTTCTTC. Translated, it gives CASSSRTSGGPWDEQFF.

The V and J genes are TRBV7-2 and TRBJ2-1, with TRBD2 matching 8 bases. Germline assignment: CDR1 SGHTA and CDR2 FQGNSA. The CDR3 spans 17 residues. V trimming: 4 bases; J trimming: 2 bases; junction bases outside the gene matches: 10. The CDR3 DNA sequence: TGTGCCAGCAGCTGGGGACTAGTGGAATGGGCCTACAATGAGCAGTTCTTC. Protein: CASSWGLVEWAYNEQFF.

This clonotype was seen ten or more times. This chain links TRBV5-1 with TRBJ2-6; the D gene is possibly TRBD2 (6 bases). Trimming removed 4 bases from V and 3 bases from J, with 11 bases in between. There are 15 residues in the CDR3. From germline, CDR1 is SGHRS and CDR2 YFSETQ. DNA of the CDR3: TGCGCCAGCAGCGGACGGGGAGGTGGGGCCAACGTCCTGACTTTC. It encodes CASSGRGGGANVLTF. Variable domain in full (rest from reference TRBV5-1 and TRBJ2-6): KAGVTQTPRYLIKTRGQQVTLSCSPISGHRSVSWYQQTPGQGLQFLFEYFSETQRNKGNFPGRFSGRQFSNSRSEMNVSTLELGDSALYLCASSGRGGGANVLTFGAGSRLTVL.

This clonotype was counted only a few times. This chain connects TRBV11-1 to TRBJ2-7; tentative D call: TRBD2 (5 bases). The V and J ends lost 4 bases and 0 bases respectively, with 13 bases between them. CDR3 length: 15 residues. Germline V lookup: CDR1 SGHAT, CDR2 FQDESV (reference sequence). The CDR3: CASSCRQRNSYEQYV. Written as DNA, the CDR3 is TGTGCCAGCAGCTGTCGTCAGCGGAACTCCTACGAGCAGTACGTC.

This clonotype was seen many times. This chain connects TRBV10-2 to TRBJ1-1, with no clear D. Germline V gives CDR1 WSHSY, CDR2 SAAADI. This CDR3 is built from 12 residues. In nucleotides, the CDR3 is TGCGTTACGGAAACACTCAACACTGAAGCTTTCTTT. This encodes CVTETLNTEAFF.

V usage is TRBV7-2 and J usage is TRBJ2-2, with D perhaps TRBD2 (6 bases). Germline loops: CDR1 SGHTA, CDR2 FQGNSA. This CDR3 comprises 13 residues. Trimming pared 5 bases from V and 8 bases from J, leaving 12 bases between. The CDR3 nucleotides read TGTGCCAGCAGCCACCCCCTAGCGGGGGAGCTGTTTTTT. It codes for CASSHPLAGELFF. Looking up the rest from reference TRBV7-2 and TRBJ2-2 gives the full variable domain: GAGVSQSPSNKVTEKGKDVELRCDPISGHTALYWYRQSLGQGLEFLIYFQGNSAPDKSGLPSDRFSAERTGGSVSTLTIQRTQQEDSAVYLCASSHPLAGELFFGEGSRLTVL.

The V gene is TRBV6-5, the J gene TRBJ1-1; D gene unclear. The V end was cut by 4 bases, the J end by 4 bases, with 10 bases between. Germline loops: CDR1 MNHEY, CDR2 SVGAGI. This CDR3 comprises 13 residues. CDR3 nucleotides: TGTGCCAGCAGTTCAAGCGGCACCACTGAAGCTTTCTTT. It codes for CASSSSGTTEAFF.

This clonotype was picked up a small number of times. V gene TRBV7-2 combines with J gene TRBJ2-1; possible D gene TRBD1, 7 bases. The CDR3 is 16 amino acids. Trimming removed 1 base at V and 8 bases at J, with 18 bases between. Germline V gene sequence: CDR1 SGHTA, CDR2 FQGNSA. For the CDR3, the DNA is TGTGCCAGCAGCTTAGAGTTTGGCCAGGGGGGTCATGAGCAGTTCTTC. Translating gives CASSLEFGQGGHEQFF.

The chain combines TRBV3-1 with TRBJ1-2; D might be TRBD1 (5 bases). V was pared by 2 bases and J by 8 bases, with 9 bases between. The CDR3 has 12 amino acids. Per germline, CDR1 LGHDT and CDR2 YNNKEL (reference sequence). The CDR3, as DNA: TGTGCCAGCAGCCAACCAGGGTCCGGCTACACCTTC. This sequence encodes CASSQPGSGYTF. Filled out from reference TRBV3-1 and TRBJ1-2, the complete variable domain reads DTAVSQTPKYLVTQMGNDKSIKCEQNLGHDTMYWYKQDSKKFLKIMFSYNNKELIINETVPNRFSPKSPDKAHLNLHINSLELGDSAVYFCASSQPGSGYTFGSGTRLTVV.

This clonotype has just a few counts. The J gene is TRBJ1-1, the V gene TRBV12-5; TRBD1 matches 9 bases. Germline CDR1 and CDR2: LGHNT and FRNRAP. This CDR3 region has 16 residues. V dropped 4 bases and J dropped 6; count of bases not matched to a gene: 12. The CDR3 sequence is CASGWVPGQGTSEAFF. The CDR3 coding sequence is TGTGCTAGTGGTTGGGTACCGGGACAGGGTACGTCTGAAGCTTTCTTT.

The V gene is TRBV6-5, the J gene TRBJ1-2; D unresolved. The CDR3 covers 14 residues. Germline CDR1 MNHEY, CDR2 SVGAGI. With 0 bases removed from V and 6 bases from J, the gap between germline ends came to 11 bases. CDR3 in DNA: TGTGCCAGCAGTTACTCGAAGCAGGTTCATGGCTACACCTTC. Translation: CASSYSKQVHGYTF.

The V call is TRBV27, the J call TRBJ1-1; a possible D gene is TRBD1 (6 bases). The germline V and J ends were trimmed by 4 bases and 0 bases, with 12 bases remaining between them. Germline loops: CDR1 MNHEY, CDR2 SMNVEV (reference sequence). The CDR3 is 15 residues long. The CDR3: CASSYWGHMNTEAFF. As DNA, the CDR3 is TGTGCCAGCAGTTATTGGGGACATATGAACACTGAAGCTTTCTTT.

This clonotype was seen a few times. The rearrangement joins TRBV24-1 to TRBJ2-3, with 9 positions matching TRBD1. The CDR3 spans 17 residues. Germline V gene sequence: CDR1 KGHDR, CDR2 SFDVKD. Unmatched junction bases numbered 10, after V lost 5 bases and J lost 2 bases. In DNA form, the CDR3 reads TGTGCCACCAGTGGATTTAAGACAGGGGGAAACACAGATACGCAGTATTTT. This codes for CATSGFKTGGNTDTQYF.

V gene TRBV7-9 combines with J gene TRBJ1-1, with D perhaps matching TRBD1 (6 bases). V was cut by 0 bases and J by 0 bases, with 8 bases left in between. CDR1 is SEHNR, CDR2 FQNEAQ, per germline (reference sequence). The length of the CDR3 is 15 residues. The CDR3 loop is CASSLAQGMNTEAFF. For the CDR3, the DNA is TGTGCCAGCAGCTTAGCACAGGGAATGAACACTGAAGCTTTCTTT.

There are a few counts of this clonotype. CDR3 residues: CATSASGTTLYF. The CDR3 DNA reads as TGTGCCACCAGTGCTAGCGGGACAACCTTATACTTC. This chain connects TRBV24-1 to TRBJ2-5, with TRBD2 matching 9 bases. The CDR3 covers 12 residues. Trimming took 5 bases from V and 14 from J; bases not matched to a gene: 8. Looked up from germline, CDR1 is KGHDR and CDR2 is SFDVKD.

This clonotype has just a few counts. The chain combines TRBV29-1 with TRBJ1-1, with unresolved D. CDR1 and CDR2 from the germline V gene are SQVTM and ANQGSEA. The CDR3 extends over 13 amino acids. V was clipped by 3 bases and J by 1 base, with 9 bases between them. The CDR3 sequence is CSVDEGRNTEAFF. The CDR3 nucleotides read TGCAGCGTTGACGAAGGACGGAACACTGAAGCTTTCTTT.